The source of this T cell receptor (beta chain) is a study of blood T cell repertoires in COVID-19. CDR3 length: 13 residues. The V gene end was trimmed by 5 bases and the J gene end by 8 bases; junction bases not matched to a gene: 2. Enrollment of patients from Seattle took place during active infection, with longitudinal follow-up. The assay was immunoSEQ multiplex PCR, and TCRdb's table has in-frame clones only and misses some. The sample includes about 180,000 clones, roughly 87% seen only once; the top ten take under 10%. This rearrangement joins TRBV12-3 or TRBV12-4 to TRBJ1-4, with 10 bases matching TRBD1. The specimen was peripheral blood. The sequence was collected from a woman aged 70-85 years with COVID-19, enrolled during active disease. Here the CDR3 reads CASSPTGGEKLFF. CDR3 nucleotide sequence: TGTGCCAGCAGTCCGACAGGGGGCGAAAAACTGTTTTTT.